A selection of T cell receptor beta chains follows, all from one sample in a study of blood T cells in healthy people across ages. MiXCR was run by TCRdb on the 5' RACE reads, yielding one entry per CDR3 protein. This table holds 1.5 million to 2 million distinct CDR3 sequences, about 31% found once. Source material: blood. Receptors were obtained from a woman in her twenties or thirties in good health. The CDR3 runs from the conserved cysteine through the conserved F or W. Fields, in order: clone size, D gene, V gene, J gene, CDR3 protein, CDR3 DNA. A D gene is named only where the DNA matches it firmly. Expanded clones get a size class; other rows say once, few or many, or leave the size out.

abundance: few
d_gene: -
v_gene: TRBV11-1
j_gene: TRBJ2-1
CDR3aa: CATRGTSSGEQFF
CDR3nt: TGTGCCACGCGGGGTACCAGCTCAGGTGAGCAGTTCTTC

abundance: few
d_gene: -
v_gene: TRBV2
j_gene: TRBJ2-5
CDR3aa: CASRVNQETQYF
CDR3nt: TGTGCCAGCCGGGTTAACCAAGAGACCCAGTACTTC

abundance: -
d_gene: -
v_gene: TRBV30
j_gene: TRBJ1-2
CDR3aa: CAFTDAMNYGYTF
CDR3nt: TGTGCTTTTACAGATGCAATGAACTATGGCTACACCTTC

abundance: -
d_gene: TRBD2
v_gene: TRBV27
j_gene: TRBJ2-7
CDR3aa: CASSTSTSGRAYEQYF
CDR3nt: TGTGCCAGCAGTACCTCGACTAGCGGGAGGGCTTACGAGCAGTACTTC

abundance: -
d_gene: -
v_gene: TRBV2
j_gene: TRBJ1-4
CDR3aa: CASNGGEEKLFF
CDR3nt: TGTGCCTCCAACGGGGGGGAAGAAAAACTGTTTTTT

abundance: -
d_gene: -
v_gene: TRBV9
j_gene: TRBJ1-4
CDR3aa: CASSVEWAAEKLFF
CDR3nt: TGTGCCAGCAGCGTAGAGTGGGCAGCTGAAAAACTGTTTTTT

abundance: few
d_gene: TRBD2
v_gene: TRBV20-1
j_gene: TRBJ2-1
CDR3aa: CSARPAGTSGNEQFF
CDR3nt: TGCAGTGCTAGGCCCGCAGGGACTAGCGGCAATGAGCAGTTCTTC

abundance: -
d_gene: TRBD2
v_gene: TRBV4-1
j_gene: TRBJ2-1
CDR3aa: CASSLTSGTSGYNEQFF
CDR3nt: TGCGCCAGCAGCCTAACCTCCGGGACTAGCGGCTACAATGAGCAGTTCTTC

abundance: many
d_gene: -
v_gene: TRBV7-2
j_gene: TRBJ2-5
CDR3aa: CASSSGGNQYF
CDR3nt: TGTGCCAGCAGCTCCGGGGGTAACCAGTACTTC

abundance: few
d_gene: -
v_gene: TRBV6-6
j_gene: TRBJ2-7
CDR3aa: CASSYSSAFSYEQYF
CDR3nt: TGTGCCAGCAGTTACTCGAGTGCTTTCTCCTACGAGCAGTACTTC

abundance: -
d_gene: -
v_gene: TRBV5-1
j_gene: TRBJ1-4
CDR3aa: CASSLEGGKLFF
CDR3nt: TGCGCCAGCAGCTTGGAAGGCGGAAAACTGTTTTTT

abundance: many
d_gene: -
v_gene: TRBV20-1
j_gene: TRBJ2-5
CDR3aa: CSASGVDETQYF
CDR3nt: TGCAGTGCTAGCGGGGTAGACGAGACCCAGTACTTC

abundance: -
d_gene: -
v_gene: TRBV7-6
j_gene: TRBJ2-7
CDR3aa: CASSLEGGPGYEQYF
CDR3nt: TGTGCCAGCAGCTTAGAGGGCGGACCGGGATACGAGCAGTACTTC

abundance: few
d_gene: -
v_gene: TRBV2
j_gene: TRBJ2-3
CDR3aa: CASSTGTVYSTDTQYF
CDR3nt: TGTGCCAGCAGTACCGGGACGGTATATAGCACAGATACGCAGTATTTT

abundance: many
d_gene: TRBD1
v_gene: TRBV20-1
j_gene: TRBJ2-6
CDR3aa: CSATPTGGRSGANVLTF
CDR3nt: TGCAGTGCTACCCCGACAGGGGGCCGCTCTGGGGCCAACGTCCTGACTTTC

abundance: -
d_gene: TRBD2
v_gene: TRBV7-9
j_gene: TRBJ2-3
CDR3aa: CASSFELATMGDTQYF
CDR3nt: TGTGCCAGCAGCTTCGAACTAGCGACGATGGGGGATACGCAGTATTTT

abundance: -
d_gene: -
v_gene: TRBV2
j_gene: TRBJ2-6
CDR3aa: CASTPLPGANVLTF
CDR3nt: TGTGCCAGCACCCCATTGCCCGGGGCCAACGTCCTGACTTTC

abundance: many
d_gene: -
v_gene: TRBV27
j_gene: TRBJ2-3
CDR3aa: CASSPHGSGPSTDTQYF
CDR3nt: TGTGCCAGCAGTCCTCATGGTAGCGGACCTAGCACAGATACGCAGTATTTT

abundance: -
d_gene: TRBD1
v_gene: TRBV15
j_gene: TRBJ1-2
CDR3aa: CTTSRGTGVYGYTF
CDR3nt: TGTACCACCAGCAGAGGAACAGGGGTCTATGGCTACACCTTC

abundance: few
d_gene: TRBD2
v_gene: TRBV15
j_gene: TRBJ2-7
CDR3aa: CATSREGGRGEQYF
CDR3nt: TGTGCCACCAGCAGAGAGGGCGGGAGGGGCGAGCAGTACTTC

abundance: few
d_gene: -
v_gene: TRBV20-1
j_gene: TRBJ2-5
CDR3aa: CSARGGRADGETQYF
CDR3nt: TGCAGTGCCAGAGGGGGGAGGGCAGATGGAGAGACCCAGTACTTC

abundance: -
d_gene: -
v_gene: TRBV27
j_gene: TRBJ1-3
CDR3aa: CASSRDRKGNTIYF
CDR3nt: TGTGCCAGCAGCCGAGACAGGAAAGGAAACACCATATATTTT

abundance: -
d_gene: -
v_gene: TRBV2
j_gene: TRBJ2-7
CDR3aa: CANRDVSYEQYF
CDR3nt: TGTGCCAACCGGGACGTTTCCTACGAGCAGTACTTC

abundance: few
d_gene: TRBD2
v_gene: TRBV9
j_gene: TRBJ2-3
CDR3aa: CASSVEGGGRPDTQYF
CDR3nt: TGTGCCAGCAGCGTAGAGGGTGGCGGGAGACCAGATACGCAGTATTTT

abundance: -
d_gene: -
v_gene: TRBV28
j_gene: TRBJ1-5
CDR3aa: CASSRPPGRTVVGNQPQHF
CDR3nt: TGTGCCAGCAGTCGCCCACCGGGACGGACGGTGGTGGGCAATCAGCCCCAGCATTTT

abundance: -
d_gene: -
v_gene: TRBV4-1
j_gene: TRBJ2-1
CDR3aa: CASSLLGGRRNEQFF
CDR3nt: TGCGCCAGCAGCCTTTTGGGGGGGCGTCGGAATGAGCAGTTCTTC

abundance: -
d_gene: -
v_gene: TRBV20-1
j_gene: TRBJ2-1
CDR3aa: CSAQDRDNEQFF
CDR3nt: TGCAGTGCTCAGGACAGAGACAATGAGCAGTTCTTC